This T cell receptor (beta chain) comes out of a study of T cell responses to AZD1222 COVID-19 vaccine. The germline V gene has CDR1 GTSNPN and CDR2 SVGIG (reference sequence). CDR3 length equals 14 residues. V lost 2 bases and J 1 base, leaving 9 bases between the germline ends. Generated by immunoSEQ multiplex PCR, the TCRdb table keeps only in-frame clones and is missing some. Counted here are 120,000 or so clones, 70% to 90% occurring once; the ten biggest clones make up 2.5% to 3.5%. The specimen comprised peripheral blood, sampled on day 0 of AZD1222 vaccination. This receptor was identified in an adult in good health. V is TRBV30 and J is TRBJ1-3; the D is unclear. CDR3 sequence (DNA): TGTGCCTGGAGTCCCCGGGAGTCTGGAAACACCATATATTTT. Encoded protein: CAWSPRESGNTIYF.